These T cell receptor beta chains were read from a single sample in a study of HIV-infected children after antiretroviral therapy interruption. MiXCR, run by TCRdb on the 3' RACE reads, gives a single entry per CDR3 protein. Here the sample spans 90,000 or so distinct CDR3 sequences, about 7.2% being singletons. The source was CD45RA+ CD4+ T cells from PBMCs, pooled from several time points, collected from a donor given antiretroviral therapy, either interrupted or continuous. These receptors all come from a pool of human donors with HIV. CDR3s include the opening cysteine and the closing phenylalanine or tryptophan. Each record gives: V gene, J gene, clone size, D gene, CDR3 DNA, CDR3 protein. The D gene is left open where the match is weak. Expanded clones are given a class, and other clones once, few, many or no size at all.

v_gene: TRBV7-2; j_gene: TRBJ2-7; abundance: many; d_gene: NA; CDR3nt: TGTGCCAGCAGCTTAGCCGGGCTCCTTACCTACGAGCAGTACTTC; CDR3aa: CASSLAGLLTYEQYF
v_gene: TRBV5-1; j_gene: TRBJ2-7; abundance: many; d_gene: NA; CDR3nt: TGCGCCAGCAGCTTGGCCATACAGGCCGCCTCCTACGAGCAGTACTTC; CDR3aa: CASSLAIQAASYEQYF
v_gene: TRBV27; j_gene: TRBJ1-1; abundance: few; d_gene: TRBD1; CDR3nt: TGTGCCAGCAGTTTAAACCGACAGGGGAGAACTTTCTTT; CDR3aa: CASSLNRQGRTFF
v_gene: TRBV19; j_gene: TRBJ2-7; abundance: many; d_gene: NA; CDR3nt: TGTGCCAGTAGTATAGGAGGTGCCGACTACGAGCAGTACTTC; CDR3aa: CASSIGGADYEQYF
v_gene: TRBV5-1; j_gene: TRBJ2-3; abundance: many; d_gene: TRBD1; CDR3nt: TGCGCCAGCAGCTTTTCCCGCGGGACAGGGGGCACAGATACGCAGTATTTT; CDR3aa: CASSFSRGTGGTDTQYF
v_gene: TRBV12-3/TRBV12-4; j_gene: TRBJ1-1; abundance: many; d_gene: NA; CDR3nt: TGTGCCAGCAGTTTATTCGGGGGTCCCACTGAAGCTTTCTTT; CDR3aa: CASSLFGGPTEAFF
v_gene: TRBV7-2; j_gene: TRBJ2-1; abundance: few; d_gene: NA; CDR3nt: TGTGCCAGCAGCCCCCGTCAATTTAATGAGCAGTTCTTC; CDR3aa: CASSPRQFNEQFF
v_gene: TRBV7-3; j_gene: TRBJ2-1; abundance: many; d_gene: NA; CDR3nt: TGTGCCAGCAGCTTAAAGGCACAGCCTATCGAGCAGTTCTTC; CDR3aa: CASSLKAQPIEQFF
v_gene: TRBV6-1; j_gene: TRBJ1-1; abundance: many; d_gene: NA; CDR3nt: TGTGCCAGCAGAGAGACGGACAGCTTCATGGGCACTGAAGCTTTCTTT; CDR3aa: CASRETDSFMGTEAFF
v_gene: TRBV18; j_gene: TRBJ1-5; abundance: many; d_gene: NA; CDR3nt: TGTGCCAGCGAGGAGTACAGGGATAGCAATCAGCCCCAGCATTTT; CDR3aa: CASEEYRDSNQPQHF
v_gene: TRBV7-2; j_gene: TRBJ1-4; abundance: NA; d_gene: NA; CDR3nt: TGTGCCAGCAGCTTACGGGGGCCACAAGCCGAAAAACTGTTTTTT; CDR3aa: CASSLRGPQAEKLFF
v_gene: TRBV7-2; j_gene: TRBJ1-1; abundance: few; d_gene: NA; CDR3nt: TGTGCCAGCAGCTTAGGGGTACGAGACACTGAAGCTTTCTTT; CDR3aa: CASSLGVRDTEAFF
v_gene: TRBV6-1; j_gene: TRBJ2-3; abundance: few; d_gene: TRBD2; CDR3nt: TGTGCCAGCAGTGATGGACTAGCGGGGGCGTATACGCAGTATTTT; CDR3aa: CASSDGLAGAYTQYF
v_gene: TRBV23-1; j_gene: TRBJ2-5; abundance: many; d_gene: TRBD1; CDR3nt: TGCGCCAGCAGTCAATCGACAGGGAATAGCAGTGGAGAGACCCAGTACTTC; CDR3aa: CASSQSTGNSSGETQYF
v_gene: TRBV5-1; j_gene: TRBJ1-1; abundance: many; d_gene: TRBD1; CDR3nt: TGCGCCAGCAGCTCCGCGGGACAGGACACTGAAGCTTTCTTT; CDR3aa: CASSSAGQDTEAFF
v_gene: TRBV29-1; j_gene: TRBJ1-1; abundance: NA; d_gene: TRBD1; CDR3nt: TGCAGCGGATCACTAGGCAGGGGGGACACTGAAGCTTTCTTT; CDR3aa: CSGSLGRGDTEAFF
v_gene: TRBV5-1; j_gene: TRBJ2-1; abundance: many; d_gene: TRBD2; CDR3nt: TGCGCCAGCAGCTCCCCGGGGCGGCTAGCGGGAGCGTACAATGAGCAGTTCTTC; CDR3aa: CASSSPGRLAGAYNEQFF
v_gene: TRBV11-3; j_gene: TRBJ2-2; abundance: many; d_gene: NA; CDR3nt: TGTGCCAGCAGCTTAAAAAGGTCGACCGGGGAGCTGTTTTTT; CDR3aa: CASSLKRSTGELFF
v_gene: TRBV9; j_gene: TRBJ1-1; abundance: many; d_gene: NA; CDR3nt: TGTGCCAGCAGCGTAGGCGCAGGGATGAACACTGAAGCTTTCTTT; CDR3aa: CASSVGAGMNTEAFF
v_gene: TRBV12-3/TRBV12-4; j_gene: TRBJ1-3; abundance: few; d_gene: NA; CDR3nt: TGTGCCAGCAGTTTAGCAGGTGGAAACACCATATATTTT; CDR3aa: CASSLAGGNTIYF
v_gene: TRBV12-3/TRBV12-4; j_gene: TRBJ1-2; abundance: many; d_gene: TRBD1; CDR3nt: TGTGCCAGCAGCCCTGGGACAGGGGGGAGGAGGGGCTACACCTTC; CDR3aa: CASSPGTGGRRGYTF
v_gene: TRBV5-1; j_gene: TRBJ2-1; abundance: many; d_gene: TRBD2; CDR3nt: TGCGCCAGCAGCTCGGGACTAGCGGGATACAATGAGCAGTTCTTC; CDR3aa: CASSSGLAGYNEQFF
v_gene: TRBV12-3/TRBV12-4; j_gene: TRBJ1-2; abundance: many; d_gene: TRBD1; CDR3nt: TGTGCCAGCAGTTTTGGGACAGGGGAATATGGCTACACCTTC; CDR3aa: CASSFGTGEYGYTF
v_gene: TRBV2; j_gene: TRBJ1-2; abundance: many; d_gene: NA; CDR3nt: TGTGCCAGCAGTGAAATTACTTTCAGAACGACTAACTATGGCTACACCTTC; CDR3aa: CASSEITFRTTNYGYTF
v_gene: TRBV27; j_gene: TRBJ1-1; abundance: many; d_gene: NA; CDR3nt: TGTGCCAGCAGTTCCCCGGCCCGAGGGCCCGAAGCTTTCTTT; CDR3aa: CASSSPARGPEAFF
v_gene: TRBV19; j_gene: TRBJ1-5; abundance: NA; d_gene: NA; CDR3nt: TGTGCCAGTAGTCTGGGGCAGTCGGACAGCGAGCATTTT; CDR3aa: CASSLGQSDSEHF
v_gene: TRBV3-1; j_gene: TRBJ2-7; abundance: NA; d_gene: TRBD1; CDR3nt: TGTGCCAGCAGCCAAGGGACAGGGTACTCCTACGAGCAGTACTTC; CDR3aa: CASSQGTGYSYEQYF
v_gene: TRBV5-1; j_gene: TRBJ1-1; abundance: few; d_gene: TRBD1; CDR3nt: TGCGCCAGCGGGCTTGGACAGGGGAACACTGAAGCTTTCTTT; CDR3aa: CASGLGQGNTEAFF
v_gene: TRBV12-3/TRBV12-4; j_gene: TRBJ2-5; abundance: many; d_gene: NA; CDR3nt: TGTGCCAGCAGCCCTACCTGGTGGCAGGACGGGGGAGAGACCCAGTACTTC; CDR3aa: CASSPTWWQDGGETQYF
v_gene: TRBV11-1; j_gene: TRBJ1-1; abundance: NA; d_gene: NA; CDR3nt: TGTGCCAGCATGGTGGGGGCCACGCTGAACACTGAAGCTTTCTTT; CDR3aa: CASMVGATLNTEAFF
v_gene: TRBV7-2; j_gene: TRBJ2-3; abundance: NA; d_gene: TRBD2; CDR3nt: TGTGCCAGCAGCTACCGGACTAGCGGGGTGAGCACAGATACGCAGTATTTT; CDR3aa: CASSYRTSGVSTDTQYF
v_gene: TRBV12-3/TRBV12-4; j_gene: TRBJ2-7; abundance: many; d_gene: TRBD1; CDR3nt: TGTGCCAGCAGTTTTCGGACAGGGGTCCCCCCCTACGAGCAGTACTTC; CDR3aa: CASSFRTGVPPYEQYF
v_gene: TRBV12-3/TRBV12-4; j_gene: TRBJ2-2; abundance: many; d_gene: NA; CDR3nt: TGTGCCAGCAGTTTACGGACGGGCAACACCGGGGAGCTGTTTTTT; CDR3aa: CASSLRTGNTGELFF
v_gene: TRBV7-2; j_gene: TRBJ1-1; abundance: many; d_gene: NA; CDR3nt: TGTGCCAGCAGCTTAGGTTCGCGTGTCACTGAAGCTTTCTTT; CDR3aa: CASSLGSRVTEAFF
v_gene: TRBV19; j_gene: TRBJ2-2; abundance: NA; d_gene: NA; CDR3nt: TGTGCCAGCTTGGGAGCCGCGGGTGCCACCGGGGAGCTGTTTTTT; CDR3aa: CASLGAAGATGELFF
v_gene: TRBV20-1; j_gene: TRBJ2-7; abundance: many; d_gene: NA; CDR3nt: TGCAGTGCTACAGGGAGCTACGAGCAGTACTTC; CDR3aa: CSATGSYEQYF
v_gene: TRBV12-3/TRBV12-4; j_gene: TRBJ2-2; abundance: many; d_gene: TRBD2; CDR3nt: TGTGCCAACGGGGGTAGCGGGGGGCGGCGCACCGGGGAGCTGTTTTTT; CDR3aa: CANGGSGGRRTGELFF
v_gene: TRBV7-3; j_gene: TRBJ2-1; abundance: many; d_gene: TRBD2; CDR3nt: TGTGCCAGCAGCTTAAGGCGGGGGGGAACCTACAATGAGCAGTTCTTC; CDR3aa: CASSLRRGGTYNEQFF
v_gene: TRBV3-1; j_gene: TRBJ2-5; abundance: NA; d_gene: NA; CDR3nt: TGTGCCAGCAGCCAAGATGCGACCCAGTACTTC; CDR3aa: CASSQDATQYF
v_gene: TRBV29-1; j_gene: TRBJ1-1; abundance: NA; d_gene: NA; CDR3nt: TGCAGCGTTGTTACGCTACTCAACACTGAAGCTTTCTTT; CDR3aa: CSVVTLLNTEAFF
v_gene: TRBV7-2; j_gene: TRBJ2-7; abundance: many; d_gene: NA; CDR3nt: TGTGCCAGCAGCTTAGCGAAAGGCTACGAGCAGTACTTC; CDR3aa: CASSLAKGYEQYF
v_gene: TRBV7-9; j_gene: TRBJ1-5; abundance: NA; d_gene: NA; CDR3nt: TGTGCCAGCGGACCAGGGCCGGGTCAGCCCCAGCATTTT; CDR3aa: CASGPGPGQPQHF
v_gene: TRBV29-1; j_gene: TRBJ1-1; abundance: many; d_gene: NA; CDR3nt: TGCAGCGTGAGGGGGGGGATGAACACTGAAGCTTTCTTT; CDR3aa: CSVRGGMNTEAFF
v_gene: TRBV30; j_gene: TRBJ1-6; abundance: few; d_gene: NA; CDR3nt: TGTGCCTGGCAAGAGAGCTCCTATAATTCACCCCTCCACTTT; CDR3aa: CAWQESSYNSPLHF
v_gene: TRBV29-1; j_gene: TRBJ1-2; abundance: NA; d_gene: NA; CDR3nt: TGCAGCGTTAGAGAGACCACCTATGGCTACACCTTC; CDR3aa: CSVRETTYGYTF
v_gene: TRBV5-1; j_gene: TRBJ1-2; abundance: few; d_gene: NA; CDR3nt: TGCGCCAGCAGCCGGGATCCACGGGGGAGCAACGGCGGCTACACCTTC; CDR3aa: CASSRDPRGSNGGYTF
v_gene: TRBV5-5; j_gene: TRBJ2-7; abundance: many; d_gene: NA; CDR3nt: TGTGCCAGCAGCTTGACGGGAACTAGCAAAATACTCTACGAGCAGTACTTC; CDR3aa: CASSLTGTSKILYEQYF
v_gene: TRBV12-3/TRBV12-4; j_gene: TRBJ2-4; abundance: many; d_gene: TRBD1; CDR3nt: TGTGCCAGCAGCCCTCTCATCTGGGACAGGGAGAAAAACATTCAGTACTTC; CDR3aa: CASSPLIWDREKNIQYF
v_gene: TRBV7-2; j_gene: TRBJ1-2; abundance: many; d_gene: NA; CDR3nt: TGTGCCAGCAGCTTAGCCATCTCTGATGGCTACACCTTC; CDR3aa: CASSLAISDGYTF
v_gene: TRBV20-1; j_gene: TRBJ2-1; abundance: NA; d_gene: NA; CDR3nt: TGCAGTGCTAGAAAGATGTACCGGAGTCTTGACAATGAGCAGTTCTTC; CDR3aa: CSARKMYRSLDNEQFF
v_gene: TRBV12-3/TRBV12-4; j_gene: TRBJ2-5; abundance: many; d_gene: NA; CDR3nt: TGTGCCAGCAGTTGGGGGCAAGGAGAGACCCAGTACTTC; CDR3aa: CASSWGQGETQYF
v_gene: TRBV6-1; j_gene: TRBJ2-3; abundance: many; d_gene: TRBD2; CDR3nt: TGTGCCAGCAGTGACGGACTAGCGGGGGGGCCCATAGATACGCAGTATTTT; CDR3aa: CASSDGLAGGPIDTQYF
v_gene: TRBV7-2; j_gene: TRBJ2-1; abundance: many; d_gene: TRBD2; CDR3nt: TGTGCCAGCAGCTTCGAGACTAGCGGTGAGCAGTTCTTC; CDR3aa: CASSFETSGEQFF
v_gene: TRBV28; j_gene: TRBJ1-4; abundance: many; d_gene: NA; CDR3nt: TGTGCCAGCAGTACCGGGCCTAATGAAAAACTGTTTTTT; CDR3aa: CASSTGPNEKLFF
v_gene: TRBV6-6; j_gene: TRBJ1-1; abundance: many; d_gene: TRBD1; CDR3nt: TGTGCCAGCAGGTCAGGGGGCGGCACTGAAGCTTTCTTT; CDR3aa: CASRSGGGTEAFF